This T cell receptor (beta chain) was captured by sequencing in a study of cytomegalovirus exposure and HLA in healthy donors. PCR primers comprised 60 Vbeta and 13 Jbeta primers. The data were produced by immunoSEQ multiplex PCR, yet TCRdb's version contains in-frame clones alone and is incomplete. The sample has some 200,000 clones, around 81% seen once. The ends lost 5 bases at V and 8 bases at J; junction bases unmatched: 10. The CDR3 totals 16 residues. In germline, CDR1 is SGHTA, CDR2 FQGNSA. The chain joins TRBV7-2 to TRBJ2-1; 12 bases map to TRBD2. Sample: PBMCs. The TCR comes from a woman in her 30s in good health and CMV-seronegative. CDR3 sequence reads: CASSLLPSGGAYEQFF. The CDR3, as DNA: TGTGCCAGCAGCCTCCTTCCTAGCGGGGGGGCATATGAGCAGTTCTTC.